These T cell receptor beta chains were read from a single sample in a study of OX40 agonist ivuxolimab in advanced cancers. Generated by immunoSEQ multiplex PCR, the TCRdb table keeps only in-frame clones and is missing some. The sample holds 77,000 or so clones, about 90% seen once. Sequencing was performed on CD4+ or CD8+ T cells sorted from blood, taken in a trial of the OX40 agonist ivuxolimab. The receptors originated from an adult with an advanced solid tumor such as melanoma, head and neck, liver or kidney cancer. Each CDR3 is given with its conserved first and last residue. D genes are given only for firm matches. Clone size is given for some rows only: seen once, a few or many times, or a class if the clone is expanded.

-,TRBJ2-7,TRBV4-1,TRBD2,CASSQQLAGGDYEQYF,TGCGCCAGCAGCCAGCAACTAGCGGGGGGAGACTACGAGCAGTACTTC
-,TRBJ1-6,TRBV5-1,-,CASSLVGDGYNSPLHF,TGCGCCAGCAGCTTGGTTGGGGACGGATATAATTCACCCCTCCACTTT
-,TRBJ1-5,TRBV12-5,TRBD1,CASGPRQGIKNQHF,TGTGCTAGTGGTCCCCGACAGGGGATAAAGAACCAGCATTTT
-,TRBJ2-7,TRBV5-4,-,CASSLGRAYEQYF,TGTGCCAGCAGCTTGGGCAGGGCGTACGAGCAGTACTTC
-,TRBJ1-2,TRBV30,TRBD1,CAWSATGGPYGYTF,TGTGCCTGGAGTGCGACAGGGGGACCCTATGGCTACACCTTC
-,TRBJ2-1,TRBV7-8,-,CASSPSWENEQFF,TGTGCCAGCAGCCCCAGCTGGGAGAATGAGCAGTTCTTC
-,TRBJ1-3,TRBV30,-,CAWIGQSSGNTIYF,TGTGCCTGGATCGGACAGAGCTCTGGAAACACCATATATTTT
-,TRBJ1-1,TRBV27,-,CASSLSRRGNTEAFF,TGTGCCAGCAGTTTATCGCGCAGGGGCAACACTGAAGCTTTCTTT
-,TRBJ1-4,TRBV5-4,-,CASSLGGGGEEKLFF,TGTGCCAGCAGCTTGGGGGGAGGGGGAGAAGAAAAACTGTTTTTT
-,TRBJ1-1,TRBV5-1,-,CASSPGGTEAFF,TGCGCCAGCAGCCCCGGGGGAACTGAAGCTTTCTTT
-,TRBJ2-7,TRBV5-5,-,CASSGGTTYEQYF,TGTGCCAGCAGCGGGGGTACGACCTACGAGCAGTACTTC
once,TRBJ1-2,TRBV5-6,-,CASSLAQGRLGYTF,TGTGCCAGCAGCTTGGCGCAGGGGAGGCTCGGCTACACCTTC
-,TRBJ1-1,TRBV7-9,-,CASSLGPGTMGTEAFF,TGTGCCAGCAGCTTAGGTCCAGGGACAATGGGCACTGAAGCTTTCTTT
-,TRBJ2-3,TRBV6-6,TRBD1,CASSQRQGWTDTQYF,TGTGCCAGCAGTCAAAGACAGGGCTGGACAGATACGCAGTATTTT
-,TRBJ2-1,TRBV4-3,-,CASSQDRVNEQFF,TGCGCCAGCAGCCAAGATAGGGTAAATGAGCAGTTCTTC
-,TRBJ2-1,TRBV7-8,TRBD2,CASSSQTSGGARYNEQFF,TGTGCCAGCAGCTCCCAGACTAGCGGGGGGGCTAGGTACAATGAGCAGTTCTTC
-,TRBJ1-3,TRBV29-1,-,CSVKGGVGNTIYF,TGCAGCGTTAAAGGGGGGGTCGGAAACACCATATATTTT
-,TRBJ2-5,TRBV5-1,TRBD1,CASSKDRGLSETQYF,TGCGCCAGCAGCAAGGACAGGGGCCTTAGCGAGACCCAGTACTTC
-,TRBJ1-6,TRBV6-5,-,CASRSGQSGSPLHF,TGTGCCAGCAGAAGCGGACAGAGCGGTTCACCCCTCCACTTT
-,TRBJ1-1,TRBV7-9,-,CASSLGTTEAFF,TGTGCCAGCAGCCTGGGGACGACCGAAGCTTTCTTT
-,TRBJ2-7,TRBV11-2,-,CASSLYTTYEQYF,TGTGCCAGCAGCTTATACACAACCTACGAGCAGTACTTC
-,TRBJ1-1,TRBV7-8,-,CASSQGGGTEAFF,TGTGCCAGCAGTCAGGGTGGGGGGACTGAAGCTTTCTTT
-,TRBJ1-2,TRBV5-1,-,CASSFLGDGYTF,TGCGCCAGCAGCTTCTTGGGGGATGGCTACACCTTC
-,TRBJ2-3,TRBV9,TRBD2,CASVPGGNTDTQYF,TGTGCCAGCGTCCCGGGGGGGAACACAGATACGCAGTATTTT
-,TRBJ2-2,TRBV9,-,CASSARGAGELFF,TGTGCCAGCAGCGCCCGGGGCGCCGGGGAGCTGTTTTTT
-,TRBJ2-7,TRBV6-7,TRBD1,CANPTRTGSHEQYF,TGTGCCAACCCGACCCGGACAGGGTCCCACGAGCAGTACTTC
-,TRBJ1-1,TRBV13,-,CASSSDSLMAFF,TGTGCCAGCAGCTCGGACAGTTTAATGGCTTTCTTT
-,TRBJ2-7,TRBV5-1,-,CASSFGPSSYEQYF,TGCGCCAGCAGCTTTGGTCCTAGCTCCTACGAGCAGTACTTC
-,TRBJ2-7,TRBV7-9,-,CASNPFSEGEQYF,TGTGCCAGCAACCCCTTTAGCGAGGGGGAGCAGTACTTC
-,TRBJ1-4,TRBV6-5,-,CASSYPMARQGEKLFF,TGTGCCAGCAGTTACCCCATGGCCCGTCAAGGTGAAAAACTGTTTTTT
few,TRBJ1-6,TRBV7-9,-,CASSLGESPLHF,TGTGCCAGCAGCCTCGGCGAATCACCCCTCCACTTT
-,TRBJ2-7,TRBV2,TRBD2,CASSEAGLAGVYEQYF,TGTGCCAGCAGTGAAGCGGGACTAGCGGGGGTATACGAGCAGTACTTC
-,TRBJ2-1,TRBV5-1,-,CASSAEAVYNEQFF,TGCGCCAGCAGCGCGGAGGCCGTCTACAATGAGCAGTTCTTC
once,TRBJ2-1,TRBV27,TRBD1,CASSRGTGGYNEQFF,TGTGCCAGCAGCCGCGGGACAGGGGGCTACAATGAGCAGTTCTTC
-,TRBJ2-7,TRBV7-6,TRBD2,CASSSGEGTLAQNEQYF,TGTGCCAGCAGCTCCGGGGAGGGGACTTTAGCACAAAACGAGCAGTACTTC
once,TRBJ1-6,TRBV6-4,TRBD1,CATRQGALNSPLHF,TGTGCCACCCGACAGGGGGCGCTTAATTCACCCCTCCACTTT
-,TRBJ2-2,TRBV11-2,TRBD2,CASSSLSQSTSGNTGELFF,TGTGCCAGCAGCTCCCTCAGTCAATCGACTAGCGGGAACACCGGGGAGCTGTTTTTT
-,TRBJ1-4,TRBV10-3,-,CAISELSAPTNEKLFF,TGTGCCATCAGTGAGTTATCCGCCCCAACTAATGAAAAACTGTTTTTT
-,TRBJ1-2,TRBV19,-,CASTFLNRANYGYTF,TGTGCCAGTACCTTCCTCAACAGGGCTAACTATGGCTACACCTTC
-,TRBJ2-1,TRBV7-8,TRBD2,CASSSGLAGASSYNEQFF,TGTGCCAGCAGCTCAGGACTAGCGGGCGCTAGCTCCTACAATGAGCAGTTCTTC
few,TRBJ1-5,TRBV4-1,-,CASSQETGDGNQPQHF,TGCGCCAGCAGCCAAGAGACGGGGGACGGCAATCAGCCCCAGCATTTT
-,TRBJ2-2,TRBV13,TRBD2,CASSSGLAGVTGELFF,TGTGCCAGCAGCTCGGGACTAGCGGGGGTCACCGGGGAGCTGTTTTTT
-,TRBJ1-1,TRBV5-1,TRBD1,CASSLARDRGRDTEAFF,TGCGCCAGCAGCTTGGCACGGGACAGGGGGCGGGATACTGAAGCTTTCTTT
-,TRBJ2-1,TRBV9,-,CASSVVSEYNEQFF,TGTGCCAGCAGCGTAGTATCCGAATACAATGAGCAGTTCTTC
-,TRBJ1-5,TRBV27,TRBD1,CASSPTGGGWPQHF,TGTGCCAGCAGCCCTACAGGGGGGGGATGGCCCCAGCATTTT
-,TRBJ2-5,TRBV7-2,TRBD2,CASTIGTSGGQETQYF,TGTGCCAGCACCATCGGGACTAGCGGGGGCCAAGAGACCCAGTACTTC
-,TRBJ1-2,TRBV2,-,CASSEYYDNPYGYTF,TGTGCCAGCAGTGAATATTATGACAACCCCTATGGCTACACCTTC
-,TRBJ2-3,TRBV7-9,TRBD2,CASSLGLAEDKSTDTQYF,TGTGCCAGCAGCTTGGGACTAGCGGAAGACAAGAGCACAGATACGCAGTATTTT
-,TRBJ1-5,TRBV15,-,CATSWTDSNQPQHF,TGTGCCACCAGCTGGACGGATAGCAATCAGCCCCAGCATTTT
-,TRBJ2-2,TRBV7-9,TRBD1,CASSPWTGTGELFF,TGTGCCAGCAGCCCATGGACAGGGACCGGGGAGCTGTTTTTT
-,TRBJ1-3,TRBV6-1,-,CASSENSPSGNTIYF,TGTGCCAGCAGTGAAAACAGCCCCTCTGGAAACACCATATATTTT
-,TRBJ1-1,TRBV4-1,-,CASSQTRAQWRTEAFF,TGCGCCAGCAGCCAAACCCGGGCACAGTGGAGGACTGAAGCTTTCTTT
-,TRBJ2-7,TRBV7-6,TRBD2,CASSLGGSGGTPYEQYF,TGTGCCAGCAGCTTAGGGGGGAGCGGGGGGACACCCTACGAGCAGTACTTC
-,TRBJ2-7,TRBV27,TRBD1,CASSFSGGAVTYEQYF,TGTGCCAGCAGTTTTTCAGGGGGCGCGGTGACCTACGAGCAGTACTTC
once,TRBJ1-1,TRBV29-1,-,CSVPGSGRKDLNTEAFF,TGCAGCGTCCCTGGATCTGGCAGGAAAGATTTGAACACTGAAGCTTTCTTT